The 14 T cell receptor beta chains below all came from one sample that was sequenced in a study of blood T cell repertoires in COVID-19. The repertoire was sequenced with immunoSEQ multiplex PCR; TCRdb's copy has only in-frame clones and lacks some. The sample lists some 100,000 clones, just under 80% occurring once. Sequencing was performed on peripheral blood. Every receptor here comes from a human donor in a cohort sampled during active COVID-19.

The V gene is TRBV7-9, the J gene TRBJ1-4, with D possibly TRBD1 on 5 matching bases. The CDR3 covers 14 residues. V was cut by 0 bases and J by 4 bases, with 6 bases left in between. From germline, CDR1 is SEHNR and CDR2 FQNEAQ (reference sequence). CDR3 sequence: CASSLAQDNEKLFF. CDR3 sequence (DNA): TGTGCCAGCAGCTTAGCACAGGATAATGAAAAACTGTTTTTT.

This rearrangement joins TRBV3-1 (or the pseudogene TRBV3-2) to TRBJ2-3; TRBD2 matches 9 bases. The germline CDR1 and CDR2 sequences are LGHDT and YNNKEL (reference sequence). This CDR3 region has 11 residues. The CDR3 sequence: CGAGGPHTQYF. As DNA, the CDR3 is TGTGGGGCGGGGGGGCCGCATACGCAGTATTTT.

Here the CDR3 reads CASSLSGRSAGETQYF. The CDR3 DNA is TGTGCCAGCAGCTTAAGTGGTCGGTCAGCGGGAGAGACCCAGTACTTC. V and J are TRBV7-6 and TRBJ2-5, with a possible D match to TRBD2 (6 bases). This CDR3 comprises 16 residues. Per germline, CDR1 SGHVS and CDR2 FNYEAQ. V was trimmed by 2 bases and J by 4 bases, leaving 17 bases between them.

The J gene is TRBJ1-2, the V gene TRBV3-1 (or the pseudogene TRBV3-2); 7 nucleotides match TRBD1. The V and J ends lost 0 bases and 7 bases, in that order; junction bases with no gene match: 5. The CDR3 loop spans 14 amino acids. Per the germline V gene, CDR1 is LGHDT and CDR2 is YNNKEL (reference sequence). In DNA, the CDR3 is TGTGCCAGCAGCCAAGACAGGGGGATAGGTGGCTACACCTTC. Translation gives CASSQDRGIGGYTF.

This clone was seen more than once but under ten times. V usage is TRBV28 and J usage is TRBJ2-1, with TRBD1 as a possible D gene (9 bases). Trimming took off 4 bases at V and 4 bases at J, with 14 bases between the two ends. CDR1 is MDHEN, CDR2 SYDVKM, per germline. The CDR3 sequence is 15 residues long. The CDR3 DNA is TGTGCCAGCAGTTCGGGGGGGACAGGGTACAATGAGCAGTTCTTC. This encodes CASSSGGTGYNEQFF.

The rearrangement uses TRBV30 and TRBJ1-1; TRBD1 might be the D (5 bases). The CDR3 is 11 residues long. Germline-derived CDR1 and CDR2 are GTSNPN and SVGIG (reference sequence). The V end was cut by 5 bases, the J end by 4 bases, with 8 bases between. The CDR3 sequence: CAWDTGTEAFF. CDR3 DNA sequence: TGTGCCTGGGACACAGGCACTGAAGCTTTCTTT.

The CDR3 protein is CAREEGANQPQHF. CDR3 coding DNA: TGTGCCAGGGAAGAGGGGGCGAATCAGCCCCAGCATTTT. The chain is built from TRBV6-6 and TRBJ1-5, with 7 bases lining up with TRBD1. Losses at the gene ends were 9 bases for V and 4 bases for J; bases not matched to a gene: 6. This CDR3 spans 13 amino acids. Looked up from germline, CDR1 is MNHNY and CDR2 is SVGAGI (reference sequence).

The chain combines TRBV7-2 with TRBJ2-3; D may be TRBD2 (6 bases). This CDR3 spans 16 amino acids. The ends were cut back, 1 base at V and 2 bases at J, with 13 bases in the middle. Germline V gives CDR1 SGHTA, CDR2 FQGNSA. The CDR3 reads CASSLGGRGSTDTQYF. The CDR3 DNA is TGTGCCAGCAGCTTAGGAGGGCGGGGCTCCACAGATACGCAGTATTTT.

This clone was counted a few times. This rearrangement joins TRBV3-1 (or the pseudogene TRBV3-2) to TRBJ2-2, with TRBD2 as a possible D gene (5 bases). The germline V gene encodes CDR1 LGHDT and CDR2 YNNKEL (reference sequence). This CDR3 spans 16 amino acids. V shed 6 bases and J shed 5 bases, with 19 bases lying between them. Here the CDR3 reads CASSSRRALGTGELFF. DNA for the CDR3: TGTGCCAGCAGTTCCCGGCGGGCCTTAGGTACCGGGGAGCTGTTTTTT.

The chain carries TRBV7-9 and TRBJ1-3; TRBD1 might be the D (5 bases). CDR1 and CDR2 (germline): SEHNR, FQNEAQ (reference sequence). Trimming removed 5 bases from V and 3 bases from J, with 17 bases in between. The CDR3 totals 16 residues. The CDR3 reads CASSDTRGVFGNTIYF. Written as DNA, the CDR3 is TGTGCCAGCAGCGATACAAGGGGTGTATTTGGAAACACCATATATTTT. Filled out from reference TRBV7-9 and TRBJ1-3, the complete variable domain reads DTGVSQNPRHKITKRGQNVTFRCDPISEHNRLYWYRQTLGQGPEFLTYFQNEAQLEKSRLLSDRFSAERPKGSFSTLEIQRTEQGDSAMYLCASSDTRGVFGNTIYFGEGSWLTVV.

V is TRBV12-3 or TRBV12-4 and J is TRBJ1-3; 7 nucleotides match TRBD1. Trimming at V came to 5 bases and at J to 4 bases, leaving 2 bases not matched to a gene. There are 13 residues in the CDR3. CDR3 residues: CASSRGQGNTIYF. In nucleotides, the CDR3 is TGTGCCAGCAGTCGGGGACAGGGAAACACCATATATTTT.

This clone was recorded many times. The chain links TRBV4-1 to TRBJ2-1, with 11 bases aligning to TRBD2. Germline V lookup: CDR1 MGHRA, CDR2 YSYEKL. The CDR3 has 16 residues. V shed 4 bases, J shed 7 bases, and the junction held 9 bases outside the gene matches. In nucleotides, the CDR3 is TGCGCCAGCAGCCCACTGGGGACTAGCGGTAGTAATGAGCAGTTCTTC. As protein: CASSPLGTSGSNEQFF.

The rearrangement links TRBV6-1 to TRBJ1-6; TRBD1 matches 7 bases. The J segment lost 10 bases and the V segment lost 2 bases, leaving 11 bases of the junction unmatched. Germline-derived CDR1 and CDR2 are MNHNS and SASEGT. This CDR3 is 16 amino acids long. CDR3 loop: CASSETRLTGASPLHF. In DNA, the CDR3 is TGTGCCAGCAGTGAAACCCGCCTTACAGGGGCATCACCCCTCCACTTT.

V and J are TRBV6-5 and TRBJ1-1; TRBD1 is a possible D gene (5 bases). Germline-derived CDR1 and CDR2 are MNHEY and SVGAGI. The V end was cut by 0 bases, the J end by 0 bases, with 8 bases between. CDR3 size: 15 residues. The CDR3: CASSYSLQVNTEAFF. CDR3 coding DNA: TGTGCCAGCAGTTACTCCCTACAGGTGAACACTGAAGCTTTCTTT.